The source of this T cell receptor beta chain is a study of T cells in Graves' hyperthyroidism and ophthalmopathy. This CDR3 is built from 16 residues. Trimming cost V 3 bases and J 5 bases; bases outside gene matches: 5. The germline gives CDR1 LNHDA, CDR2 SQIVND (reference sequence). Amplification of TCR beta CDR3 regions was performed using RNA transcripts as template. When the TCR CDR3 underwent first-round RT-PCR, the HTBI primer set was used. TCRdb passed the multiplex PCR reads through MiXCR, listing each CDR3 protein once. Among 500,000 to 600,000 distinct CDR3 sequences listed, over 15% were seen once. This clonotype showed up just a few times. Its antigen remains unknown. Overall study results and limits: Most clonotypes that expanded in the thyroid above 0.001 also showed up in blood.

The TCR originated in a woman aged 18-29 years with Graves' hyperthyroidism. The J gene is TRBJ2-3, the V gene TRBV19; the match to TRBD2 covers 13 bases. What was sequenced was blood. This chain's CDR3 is CASSIRLAGGLDTQYF. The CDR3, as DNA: TGTGCCAGTAGTATTCGACTAGCGGGGGGATTAGATACGCAGTATTTT.